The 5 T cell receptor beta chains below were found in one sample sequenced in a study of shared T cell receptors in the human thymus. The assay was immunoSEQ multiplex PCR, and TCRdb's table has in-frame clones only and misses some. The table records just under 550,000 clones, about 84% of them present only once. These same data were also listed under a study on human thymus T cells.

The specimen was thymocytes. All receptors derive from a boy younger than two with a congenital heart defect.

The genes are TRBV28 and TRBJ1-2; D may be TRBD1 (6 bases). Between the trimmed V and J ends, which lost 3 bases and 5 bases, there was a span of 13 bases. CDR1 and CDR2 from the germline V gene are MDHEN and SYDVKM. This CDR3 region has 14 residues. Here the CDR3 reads CASSLAAGVYGYTF. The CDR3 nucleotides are TGTGCCAGCAGTTTGGCGGCAGGGGTTTATGGCTACACCTTC.

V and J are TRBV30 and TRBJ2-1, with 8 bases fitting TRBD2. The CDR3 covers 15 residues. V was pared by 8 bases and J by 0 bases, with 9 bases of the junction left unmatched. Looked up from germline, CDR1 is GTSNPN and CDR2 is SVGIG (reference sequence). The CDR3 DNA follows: TGTGCCGGGGCCGGGACTAGGGGCTCCTACAATGAGCAGTTCTTC. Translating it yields CAGAGTRGSYNEQFF.

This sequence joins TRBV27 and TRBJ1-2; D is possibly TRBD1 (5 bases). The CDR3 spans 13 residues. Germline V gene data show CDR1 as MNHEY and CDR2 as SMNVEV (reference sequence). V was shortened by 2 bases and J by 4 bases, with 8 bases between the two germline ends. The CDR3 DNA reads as TGTGCCAGCAGTTTAAACAGGTCCTATGGCTACACCTTC. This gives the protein CASSLNRSYGYTF.

This CDR3 is CASSLKEGANYEQYF. DNA of the CDR3: TGTGCCAGCAGCTTAAAAGAGGGGGCCAACTACGAGCAGTACTTC. The chain employs TRBV7-9 and TRBJ2-7, with 7 bases matching TRBD1. The CDR3 runs to 15 residues. Trimming at V came to 2 bases and at J to 3 bases, leaving 7 bases not matched to a gene. The V gene's germline CDR1 is SEHNR and CDR2 FQNEAQ (reference sequence).

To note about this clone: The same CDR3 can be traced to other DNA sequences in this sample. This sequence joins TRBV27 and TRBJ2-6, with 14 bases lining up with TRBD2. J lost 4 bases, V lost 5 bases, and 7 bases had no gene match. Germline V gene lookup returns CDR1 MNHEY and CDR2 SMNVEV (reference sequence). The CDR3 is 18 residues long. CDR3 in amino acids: CASSPRTSGRPGANVLTF. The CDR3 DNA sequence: TGTGCCAGCAGTCCCCGGACTAGCGGGAGGCCCGGGGCCAACGTCCTGACTTTC.